The T cell receptor (beta chain) described here comes from a study of blood T cell repertoires in COVID-19 (dated by TCRdb to about 2020). In the study overall: Samples from collaborators originated in the United States, Italy and Spain and spanned both the acute and convalescent phases of COVID-19. The material from the prospective study consisted of cDNA or gDNA derived from T cells, B-cell-depleted T cells, or PBMCs. Deeply sampled blood TCRbeta repertoires from subjects exposed to, actively infected with, or recovered from COVID-19 were included in the dataset. The repertoires were released in a freely available public database intended as a resource for research on the immune response to SARS-CoV-2. Samples were obtained from the ongoing ImmuneRACE study (first 160 participants) and from 1,254 subjects provided by 6 global collaborators. A de-identified subject ID, COVID-19 status, age in years and sex were almost always included in the sample metadata. Where HLA class I and class II types were available, the types were taken from metadata supplied by the sample provider, not from assay-based typing.

TCRbeta CDR3 regions were amplified from genomic DNA using the immunoSEQ Assay, a bias-controlled multiplex PCR. The authors' analysis ran thus. Within the assay, amplification of reference gene primers was used to estimate how many nucleated cells each sample contained. To quantify the absolute abundance of each unique TCRbeta CDR3 rearrangement, sequence reads were collapsed and filtered. For each sample, productive Simpson clonality was calculated as the square root of Simpson's diversity index across productive rearrangements. TCRdb carries this immuneACCESS record with in-frame sequences only. Its versions omit some clonotypes, under half of them owing to an unresolved V gene in the studies checked, with the rest unexplained. The V and J calls and the clone size are those of that table, but D and trimming were determined from the DNA. This sample comprises roughly 87,000 clones, approximately 88% of them detected only once. The ten largest make up 0.47% of the sample.

On this clone: The specificity of this receptor is unknown. No per-base quality is available; no much larger clone lies one base away.

The collaborating institutions used their own protocols to collect whole blood in K2EDTA tubes. For TCRbeta analysis, collaborator samples were shipped as frozen whole blood, as isolated PBMCs, or as DNA extracted from either sample type. Relative to germline, V is missing 4 bases and J is missing 6 bases, with 10 bases of the junction outside any gene match. CDR1 and CDR2, per the germline V gene, are MDHEN and SYDVKM. The CDR3 runs 16 amino acids, cysteine and phenylalanine included. Of the read, only the CDR3 DNA is kept; its 48 bases are in frame from base 1. Overall study outcomes, separate from this receptor: The amount of clinical and demographic metadata varied by source and participant and was provided uncurated.

Sequencing used peripheral blood. The chain employs TRBV28 and TRBJ2-7; 12 bases in the junction line up with TRBD1. The sequence was collected from a man aged 55 to 70 with acute or convalescent COVID-19. The CDR3 has the sequence CASSSPGQGANGEQYF. The DNA sequence is as follows: TGTGCCAGCAGTTCCCCGGGACAGGGGGCGAACGGCGAGCAGTACTTC. The reference TRBV28 and TRBJ2-7 proteins fill in what lies around the CDR3, so the full variable domain reads DVKVTQSSRYLVKRTGEKVFLECVQDMDHENMFWYRQDPGLGLRLIYFSYDVKMKEKGDIPEGYSVSREKKERFSLILESASTNQTSMYLCASSSPGQGANGEQYFGPGTRLTVT.